What follows are 4 T cell receptor beta chains derived from one specimen sequenced in a study of T cells in Graves' hyperthyroidism and ophthalmopathy. It was RNA transcripts that yielded the amplified TCR beta CDR3 regions. The primer set for the first-round RT-PCR of the TCR CDR3 was HTBI. TCRdb redid the calling of the multiplex PCR reads with MiXCR, one entry per CDR3 protein. The data contain 300,000 to 400,000 distinct CDR3 sequences, around a sixth of them seen just once; the ten biggest clones take up 40%. The specimen sequenced was blood. All receptors come from a man between 18 and 35 years old with Graves' ophthalmopathy.

Only one count was recorded for this clonotype. V and J are TRBV19 and TRBJ2-3, with D possibly matching TRBD1 (5 bases). CDR3 length: 15 residues. V was clipped by 9 bases and J by 3 bases, with 19 bases between them. Germline V gene sequence: CDR1 LNHDA, CDR2 SQIVND (reference sequence). The CDR3 coding sequence is TGTGCCAGCTCCATAAATACCGCAGGGACAGATACGCAGTATTTT. Protein: CASSINTAGTDTQYF.

J is TRBJ1-5 and V is TRBV15; D uncertain. The CDR3 extends over 13 amino acids. Germline V gene lookup returns CDR1 LNHNV and CDR2 YYDKDF (reference sequence). V was pared by 5 bases and J by 0 bases, with 5 bases between. The CDR3 loop reads CATSRYSNQPQHF. CDR3 in DNA: TGTGCCACCAGCCGGTATAGCAATCAGCCCCAGCATTTT.

The chain couples TRBV5-1 to TRBJ1-1, with D tentatively TRBD1 (5 bases). The CDR3 is 14 residues long. Per the germline V gene, CDR1 is SGHRS and CDR2 is YFSETQ. V gave up 1 base and J gave up 4 bases, with 11 bases separating them. The CDR3: CASSLMGQSTEAFF. The DNA for the CDR3 is TGCGCCAGCAGCTTGATGGGGCAGAGCACTGAAGCTTTCTTT.

The chain employs TRBV19 and TRBJ1-6; the D is unclear. From germline, CDR1 is LNHDA and CDR2 SQIVND (reference sequence). Trimming shortened V by 6 bases and J by 5 bases, and 11 bases separated the two germline ends. The CDR3 consists of 14 residues. CDR3 sequence: CASRLDVDNSPLHF. The CDR3 coding sequence is TGTGCCAGTAGATTAGACGTCGATAATTCACCCCTCCACTTT.